The rows below give T cell receptor beta chains drawn from one sample of a study of T cells expressing NK-cell markers. From its re-call of the 5' RACE reads, TCRdb lists each CDR3 protein once, without DNA. This sample's table reports 400,000 to 550,000 distinct CDR3 sequences. Sequences were obtained from blood T cells: a sorted CD56 or NKG2C T cell subset, CD4+ or CD8+ T cells, or bulk PBMC T cells (not recorded which). Source of these receptors: a woman aged 18 to 75 in good health. The CDR3 runs from the conserved cysteine through the conserved F or W. The order of the fields is V gene, J gene, CDR3 protein.

TRBV15	TRBJ2-5	CATSRDPRLADQETQYF
TRBV5-1	TRBJ2-7	CASSSLSGSYEQYF
TRBV20-1	TRBJ2-1	CSATGGGVWNEQFF
TRBV10-2	TRBJ2-3	CASSWREGGTDTQYF
TRBV15	TRBJ2-1	CATSRGGRGLVEQFF
TRBV7-6	TRBJ2-7	CASSPAGNGEQYF
TRBV29-1	TRBJ2-7	CSVEDTSGSMSYEQYF
TRBV7-9	TRBJ2-5	CASSRNPGTQYF
TRBV7-2	TRBJ1-6	CASSLVFGGVGSPLHF
TRBV12-3/TRBV12-4	TRBJ2-1	CASRNIGTRIDEQFF